These T cell receptor beta chains were read from a single sample in a study of T-cell reconstitution after alpha-beta-depleted transplantation in children. From the PCR reads, TCRdb called clonotypes with MiXCR, one entry per CDR3 protein. The sample has hundreds of thousands of distinct CDR3 sequences, about 16% seen once. This material consisted of PBMCs, mostly from graft donor cells, taken 360 days after TCRalphabeta/CD19-depleted stem cell transplant. Receptors were obtained from a male patient between 2 and 9 years old who had a stem cell transplant for acute lymphoblastic leukemia, so the T cells may come from the graft donor. Both conserved end residues are trimmed from each CDR3.

v_gene,CDR3aa
TRBV5-1,ASSLKLARTDTQY
TRBV18,ASSRRLAGNDNEQF
TRBV20-1,SASDQIYEQY
TRBV28,ASSETGPAMGEQY
TRBV12-3/TRBV12-4,ASGPGNTIY
TRBV4-1,ASSQDTLFSQETQY
TRBV5-6,ASSLDRARNTEAF
TRBV6-4,ASRPTSVLATFSYEQY
TRBV5-1,ASSPAPGSMNTEAF
TRBV20-1,SARLHRGFAFSYNEQF
TRBV18,ASSPQRTRLQETQY
TRBV20-1,SALTRNTGELF
TRBV29-1,SVEGTLAYEQY
TRBV7-2,ASSLVAGSTYEQY
TRBV7-2,ASSRAWGDTQY
TRBV9,ASSVGGGPHYGYT
TRBV20-1,SANTREVWDIQY
TRBV19,ASSGRGWTEAF
TRBV29-1,SAEDGADTQY
TRBV12-3/TRBV12-4,ASHDRNSYNEQF
TRBV27,ASGTYEQY
TRBV9,ASTRDGRGFTDTQY
TRBV20-1,SARNRATYEQY
TRBV3-1,ASSQGSEQY
TRBV11-3,ASSPTGRRYEQY
TRBV7-3,ATWKVAGVTDTQY
TRBV12-3/TRBV12-4,ASSLRSGAEVGNEQF
TRBV7-6,ASSSDRGRTGANVLT
TRBV6-5,ASSLDAGGAISEETQY
TRBV27,ASRQLQGAITDTQY
TRBV20-1,SEWTDTYNEQF
TRBV6-2/TRBV6-3,ASSYQHSAYNEQF
TRBV30,AWSNFPGTSNSPLH
TRBV7-9,ASSLSGGSNEQY
TRBV6-5,ASGGRAAYEQY
TRBV27,ASIGGNEQF
TRBV29-1,SVVGYGELF